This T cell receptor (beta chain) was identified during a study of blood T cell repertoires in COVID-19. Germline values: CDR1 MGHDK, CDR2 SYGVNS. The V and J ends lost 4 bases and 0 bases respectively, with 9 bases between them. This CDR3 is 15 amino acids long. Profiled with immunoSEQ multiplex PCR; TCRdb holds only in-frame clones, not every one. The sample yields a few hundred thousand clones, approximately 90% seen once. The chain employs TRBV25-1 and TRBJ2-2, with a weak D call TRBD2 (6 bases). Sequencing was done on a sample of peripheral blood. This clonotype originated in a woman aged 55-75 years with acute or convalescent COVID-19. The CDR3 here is CASSVAGSNTGELFF. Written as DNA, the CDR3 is TGTGCCAGCAGTGTCGCGGGGTCGAACACCGGGGAGCTGTTTTTT.